This TCR beta chain appears in the sequencing data of a study of CD8 T cells in ankylosing spondylitis (dated by TCRdb to about 2017). Notes on the research overall: T cell receptor beta repertoires were profiled in healthy donors and ankylosing spondylitis patients so that disease-linked TCR variants could be found. Peripheral blood was sampled, and synovial fluid was additionally collected from ankylosing spondylitis patients. The full study cohort comprised around 25 ankylosing spondylitis patients and 110 or so healthy donors.

Worth noting for this clonotype: Its binding antigen is unknown. Base qualities are not at hand, and no much larger clone is one base apart.

Overall study outcomes, separate from this receptor: Some TCR beta motif variants had previously been reported in synovial fluid and blood of reactive arthritis patients, which suggested common disease-initiation mechanisms. The disease-linked clones had a CD8+ phenotype and were found at relatively low frequencies in peripheral blood. Blood from ankylosing spondylitis patients appeared to be characterized by a TCR beta motif made up of under ten highly homologous amino acid variants. The disease-linked clones were reported as significantly enriched in matched synovial fluid samples from ankylosing spondylitis patients.

The instrument was an Illumina HiSeq 2500. Quantitative 5'-RACE with molecular barcodes was used to prepare TCR beta libraries. On the authors' methods: A new computational method based on a probabilistic model of VDJ rearrangement was used to identify disease-linked TCR variants. TCRdb passed the public sequencing reads through fastp at Q25 and MiXCR, retaining productive beta sequences. Every entry covers one CDR3 protein and lists the most common genes and DNA from its rows. The V and J calls follow TCRdb's processing rather than the paper's. Across this sample there are under 950,000 distinct CDR3 sequences, with over 15% seen only once. The top ten hold about a fifth of the sample. The cysteine opens and the phenylalanine closes a CDR3 of 15 amino acids. Solely the CDR3 DNA is kept, with 45 bases framed from the first base. V and J lose 3 bases and 1 base, and a span of 13 bases separates them. CDR1 is given as SGDLS and CDR2 as YYNGEE, both from the germline V gene.

The chain joins TRBV9 to TRBJ1-1, with a tentative D gene TRBD1 over 5 matching bases. Source material: blood, either unsorted or a sorted T cell fraction (not recorded which). The source of this sequence is a male donor with ankylosing spondylitis. The CDR3 reads as follows: CASSAQGRANTEAFF. The sequence in DNA is TGTGCCAGCAGCGCCCAGGGACGGGCGAACACTGAAGCTTTCTTT.